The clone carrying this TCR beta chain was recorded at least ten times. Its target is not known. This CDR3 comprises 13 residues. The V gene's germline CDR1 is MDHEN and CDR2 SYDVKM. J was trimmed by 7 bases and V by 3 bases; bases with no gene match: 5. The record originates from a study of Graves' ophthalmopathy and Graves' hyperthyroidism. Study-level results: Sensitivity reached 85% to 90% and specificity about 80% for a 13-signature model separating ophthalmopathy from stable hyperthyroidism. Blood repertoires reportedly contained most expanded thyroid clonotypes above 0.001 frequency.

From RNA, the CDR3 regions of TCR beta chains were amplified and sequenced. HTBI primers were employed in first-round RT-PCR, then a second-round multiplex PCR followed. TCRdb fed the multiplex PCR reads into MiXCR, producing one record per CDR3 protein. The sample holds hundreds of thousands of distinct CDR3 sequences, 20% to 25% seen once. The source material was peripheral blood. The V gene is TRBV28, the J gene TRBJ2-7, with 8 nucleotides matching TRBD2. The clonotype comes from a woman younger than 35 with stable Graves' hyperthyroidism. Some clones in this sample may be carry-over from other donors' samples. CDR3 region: CASSFPGTREQYF. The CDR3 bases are TGTGCCAGCAGTTTCCCAGGGACTAGGGAGCAGTACTTC.